The rows below give T cell receptor beta chains drawn from one sample of a study of blood T cell repertoires in COVID-19. Libraries were prepared by immunoSEQ multiplex PCR; TCRdb keeps only in-frame clonotypes and omits some of them. Of approximately 97,000 clones in the sample, 90% are singletons; the top ten hold about 1.7%. The sequenced sample was peripheral blood. The origin of the receptors is a man between 60 and 75 years old with acute or convalescent COVID-19. Both conserved end residues are part of each CDR3. The order of the fields is V gene, J gene, D gene, clone size, CDR3 protein, CDR3 DNA. A D gene is named only where the DNA matches it firmly. Rows may omit the clone size; those that give it use once, few, many or a size class.

V gene: TRBV6-5; J gene: TRBJ1-2; D gene: NA; clone size: once; CDR3 protein: CASSYDRRRRAGYTF; CDR3 DNA: TGTGCCAGCAGTTATGACAGGCGCCGGCGTGCTGGCTACACCTTC
V gene: TRBV10-3; J gene: TRBJ1-1; D gene: TRBD1; clone size: NA; CDR3 protein: CAISGGQGRSTEAFF; CDR3 DNA: TGTGCCATCAGTGGTGGACAGGGGAGGAGCACTGAAGCTTTCTTT
V gene: TRBV5-1; J gene: TRBJ2-1; D gene: NA; clone size: NA; CDR3 protein: CASSLEQRVYNEQFF; CDR3 DNA: TGCGCCAGCAGCTTGGAGCAGCGTGTCTACAATGAGCAGTTCTTC
V gene: TRBV28; J gene: TRBJ2-1; D gene: TRBD2; clone size: NA; CDR3 protein: CASSLTGGGNEQFF; CDR3 DNA: TGTGCCAGCAGTTTAACGGGGGGTGGGAATGAGCAGTTCTTC
V gene: TRBV10-3; J gene: TRBJ2-5; D gene: TRBD1; clone size: NA; CDR3 protein: CAISDEGAETQYF; CDR3 DNA: TGTGCCATCAGTGATGAGGGGGCTGAGACCCAGTACTTC
V gene: TRBV18; J gene: TRBJ1-5; D gene: TRBD1; clone size: NA; CDR3 protein: CASSPGQGRGQPQHF; CDR3 DNA: TGTGCCAGCTCACCGGGACAGGGCAGGGGTCAGCCCCAGCATTTT
V gene: TRBV27; J gene: TRBJ1-2; D gene: NA; clone size: NA; CDR3 protein: CASSLGPKPGGYTF; CDR3 DNA: TGTGCCAGCAGTTTAGGCCCCAAGCCGGGGGGCTACACCTTC
V gene: TRBV6-5; J gene: TRBJ1-3; D gene: NA; clone size: few; CDR3 protein: CASTSPGNTIYF; CDR3 DNA: TGTGCCAGCACGTCTCCTGGAAACACCATATATTTT
V gene: TRBV11-2; J gene: TRBJ1-1; D gene: TRBD1; clone size: NA; CDR3 protein: CASSLQGARNTEAFF; CDR3 DNA: TGTGCCAGCAGCTTACAGGGGGCAAGAAACACTGAAGCTTTCTTT
V gene: TRBV10-3; J gene: TRBJ1-2; D gene: NA; clone size: once; CDR3 protein: CAISTQGQRRWESGNYGYTF; CDR3 DNA: TGTGCCATCAGCACACAAGGACAAAGGAGATGGGAATCTGGCAACTATGGCTACACCTTC
V gene: TRBV19; J gene: TRBJ2-2; D gene: NA; clone size: NA; CDR3 protein: CASSPGPNTGELFF; CDR3 DNA: TGTGCCAGTAGCCCGGGTCCGAACACCGGGGAGCTGTTTTTT
V gene: TRBV18; J gene: TRBJ1-5; D gene: TRBD1; clone size: NA; CDR3 protein: CASSPGTGGNQPQHF; CDR3 DNA: TGTGCCAGCTCACCAGGGACAGGCGGCAATCAGCCCCAGCATTTT
V gene: TRBV18; J gene: TRBJ1-1; D gene: NA; clone size: NA; CDR3 protein: CASSPPRSVAGTEAFF; CDR3 DNA: TGTGCCAGCTCACCACCAAGGTCAGTAGCGGGCACTGAAGCTTTCTTT
V gene: TRBV7-9; J gene: TRBJ1-4; D gene: NA; clone size: NA; CDR3 protein: CASRTDTAKLGNEKLFF; CDR3 DNA: TGTGCCAGCAGAACCGACACCGCCAAACTGGGTAATGAAAAACTGTTTTTT
V gene: TRBV7-9; J gene: TRBJ1-5; D gene: NA; clone size: NA; CDR3 protein: CASSQGGTQPQHF; CDR3 DNA: TGTGCCAGCAGCCAAGGCGGGACTCAGCCCCAGCATTTT
V gene: TRBV27; J gene: TRBJ1-1; D gene: NA; clone size: NA; CDR3 protein: CASSLYSLNTEAFF; CDR3 DNA: TGTGCCAGCAGTTTATATTCCTTGAACACTGAAGCTTTCTTT
V gene: TRBV3-1/TRBV3-2; J gene: TRBJ1-3; D gene: NA; clone size: NA; CDR3 protein: CASSQTVSSGNTIYF; CDR3 DNA: TGTGCCAGCAGCCAGACAGTAAGCTCTGGAAACACCATATATTTT
V gene: TRBV20-1; J gene: TRBJ2-2; D gene: TRBD1; clone size: NA; CDR3 protein: CSAGDRVRNTGELFF; CDR3 DNA: TGCAGTGCTGGTGACAGGGTGAGGAACACCGGGGAGCTGTTTTTT
V gene: TRBV2; J gene: TRBJ2-7; D gene: TRBD2; clone size: NA; CDR3 protein: CASNPPGLAATYEQYF; CDR3 DNA: TGTGCCAGCAACCCCCCTGGACTAGCGGCGACCTACGAGCAGTACTTC
V gene: TRBV5-1; J gene: TRBJ2-5; D gene: NA; clone size: NA; CDR3 protein: CASSFGGGQETQYF; CDR3 DNA: TGCGCCAGCAGCTTCGGTGGAGGGCAAGAGACCCAGTACTTC
V gene: TRBV10-2; J gene: TRBJ1-2; D gene: NA; clone size: NA; CDR3 protein: CASSDQDYGYTF; CDR3 DNA: TGCGCCAGCAGTGACCAGGACTATGGCTACACCTTC
V gene: TRBV3-1/TRBV3-2; J gene: TRBJ1-5; D gene: NA; clone size: once; CDR3 protein: CASSSGSNQPQHF; CDR3 DNA: TGTGCCAGCAGCTCAGGATCCAATCAGCCCCAGCATTTT
V gene: TRBV7-9; J gene: TRBJ1-4; D gene: TRBD1; clone size: NA; CDR3 protein: CASSSGAGQGNEKLFF; CDR3 DNA: TGTGCCAGCAGCTCAGGTGCGGGACAGGGTAATGAAAAACTGTTTTTT